What follows is one T cell receptor beta chain and its context. It lacks a known antigen. Base-call qualities are not available, and no considerably larger clone is one nucleotide away. This record comes from a study of cytomegalovirus exposure and HLA in healthy donors (dated by TCRdb to 2017 to 2019). About the full investigation: An earlier analysis of several hundred of the donors reported about 290 Gb of sequence data and approximately 110 million unique TCR beta sequences from about 179 million T cells. Roughly 300 gigabases of sequencing data and roughly 90 million unique TCR sequences were included in an early release covering several hundred HLA-typed donors. The genetic ancestry cluster associated with self-reported Caucasian donors included about 84% of the roughly 400 genotyped donors. The study was designed to test whether signatures of past pathogen exposure could be identified by cataloging public T cell receptors. Using immunosequencing, the study profiled T cell repertoires from fewer than 850 subjects and related those repertoires to cytomegalovirus serostatus. Along with the approximately 670-subject first cohort, a separate validation cohort of roughly 110 different subjects was used. The study combined high-throughput TCR immunosequencing, statistical association of individual TCRs with disease status, and machine learning to predict cytomegalovirus infection status. A later analysis re-examined previously published TCR beta repertoires from 600 to 700 donors and added high-resolution HLA genotyping to investigate patterns of TCR occurrence. Rather than drawing on any new phenotypic data, the later analysis identified candidate immune exposures from TCR beta sequences and the way those sequences occurred across donors. An earlier analysis of more than 450 of the donors used high-throughput TCR beta sequencing to judge whether each TCR beta V gene segment behaved as functional or pseudogenic. Donor age, sex, ethnicity and CMV serostatus were compiled alongside the repertoire data. A later genetic analysis used genome-wide SNP genotypes for about three fifths of the 666 donors, treating that subset as a discovery cohort. All discovery cohort repertoires had been generated on a single sequencing platform. HLA typing covered class I and class II loci at four-digit resolution. The number of donors typed differed by locus, with about 629-630 for A, B, C, DRB1 and DQB1, over 500 for DQA1, 600 to 610 for DPA1, and over 400 for DPB1. Five DR-DQ haplotypes were handled as single units for association and clustering, since linkage in the cohort was strong. Across 300 to 400 genotyped donors of the cohort, an average of approximately 240,000 unique TCR beta nucleotide sequences per donor were sequenced, and roughly a sixth of those sequences were non-productive.

In total, approximately 690 healthy bone marrow donors made up the cohort. At the time of sampling, all cohort members were nominally healthy, though unrecorded immune exposures were likely present. The donor tested CMV seropositive and was one of the 289 seropositive cohort members. Every donor gave a peripheral blood sample, and the peripheral blood mononuclear cells from that sample were used for TCR beta sequencing. The Qiagen DNeasy Blood Extraction Kit was used to extract genomic DNA from the blood cell samples. Libraries were prepared through the immunoSEQ multiplex PCR assay. A mixture of 60 forward primers for TCR Vbeta segments and 13 reverse primers for TCR Jbeta segments was used in the multiplex PCR. Amplification of the CDR3 region of rearranged TCR beta genes was performed with a multiplex PCR assay on genomic DNA. On the Illumina HiSeq System, the amplified TCR beta libraries were sequenced as 87-base-pair reads. Regarding the original processing steps: A later analysis counted some 80 million unique TCR beta chains across the 666 repertoires, and some 11 million of these chains were shared by at least two donors. A nearest-neighbor algorithm error-corrected the raw reads and collapsed the reads into unique sequences, merging closely related sequences to remove PCR and sequencing errors. Alignment of CDR3 sequences to IMGT reference sequences was used to assign V, D and J gene segments. Each retained sequence needed at least a six-nucleotide match to both a V gene segment and a J gene segment. Rearrangements were classified as productive when the CDR3 lacked stop codons and remained in frame with V and J, and all other rearrangements were classified as non-productive. Following IMGT convention, CDR3 was defined as the stretch from the second conserved V-encoded cysteine to the conserved J-encoded phenylalanine. The earlier analysis of about 640 of the donors excluded any sequence lacking an unambiguous match to a single V gene segment. An earlier analysis of 587 of the donors called V segments functional above 56.7% productive rearrangements and segregating when the between-donor standard deviation exceeded 5%. A statistical classification framework was built for diagnosing cytomegalovirus status from the catalog of TCR beta chain sequences. In a later analysis, TCR nucleotide sequences were compared against IMGT/GENE-DB human TR gene sequences so that V and J genes could be assigned. Using the TCRdist pipeline, a later analysis assigned CDR3 sequences along with most-parsimonious VDJ recombination scenarios. In a later analysis, each TCR beta chain was defined by its CDR3 amino acid sequence together with its V-gene family, and reads without a unique V-gene family were excluded. As a way to deal with suspected cross-contamination and a sequencing artifact, a later analysis dropped approximately 590 nucleotide sequences that were highly shared and had low generation probability. A later analysis calculated a clonal expansion index for each public chain from normalized within-repertoire ranks of inferred template counts. A later analysis computed generation probabilities with a VDJ recombination model fitted to out-of-frame rearrangements, and checked the results against IGoR. A later analysis scored TCR-TCR, TCR-HLA and TCR-CMV co-occurrence with hypergeometric tests, applying a repertoire-size bias correction to TCR pairs. False discovery rates were estimated in a later analysis by permuting HLA or CMV assignments 20 times. A later analysis grouped co-occurring TCRs with DBSCAN, adding TCRdist sequence similarity when clustering within HLA-allele-positive subsets. For co-occurrence clustering, repertoires with fewer than 30,000 or more than 120,000 public chains were excluded, along with four to six repertoires with anomalous nucleotide sharing. TCRdb carries this immuneACCESS record with in-frame sequences only. Its versions omit some clonotypes, under half of them owing to an unresolved V gene in the studies checked, with the rest unexplained. The V and J calls and the clone size are those of that table, but D and trimming were determined from the DNA. In this sample the table shows approximately 100,000 clones, 70% to 80% of which occur a single time. Jointly, the top ten make up around 15% of the sample.

At the junction V is shortened by 4 bases and J by 3 bases; bases outside the gene matches: 8. According to the germline V gene, CDR1 reads SGHTA and CDR2 reads FQGTGA. Counted from cysteine to phenylalanine, this CDR3 has 18 amino acids. The CDR3 DNA has 54 bases and is translated from base 1. General findings and caveats noted by the study authors: Cytomegalovirus status was reported to be diagnosed by the classifier with high specificity and sensitivity in both the original and validation cohorts. Because HLA typing was unavailable for some donors at each locus, only the typed subset was used in association tests. Immune exposure information for the cohort was limited to CMV serostatus. The 87-base-pair reads could not distinguish some IMGT-functional V segments, including TRBV6-2 and TRBV6-3, so those segments were excluded. A later analysis found that HLA-associated TCR beta chains were more clonally expanded and had lower generation probabilities than equally common non-associated chains. A later genetic analysis reported fewer N-insertions in productive TCRs among donors in an Asian-associated ancestry cluster than the approximately 670-donor mean. Several of the top co-occurrence clusters appeared to be linked to parvovirus B19, influenza, CMV and Epstein-Barr virus, according to a later analysis. The cohort was sequenced for TCR beta chains only, and without alpha or paired-chain data the features that could be detected were limited. A later analysis found that TCR association rates varied across HLA loci, with DRB1 alleles showing the most associated TCRs and HLA-C alleles the fewest. A cluster of highly shared sequence variants was judged likely to represent a technical artifact of the sequencing pipeline. In vitro tests confirmed that a few of the cytomegalovirus-associated TCR beta chains recognize cytomegalovirus antigens. Most CMV-associated TCR beta chains appeared to be HLA-restricted in a later analysis, and the HLA associations seemed to be driven largely by CMV exposure. An association between a missense DCLRE1C variant and V-gene and J-gene trimming of TCR beta chains was found in a later genetic analysis and replicated in an independent cohort. Most TCR sequences were observed very rarely across donors, whereas some public TCRs were present in many individuals. Correlated functional status among segregating V segments might reflect linkage disequilibrium, but an unknown experimental factor could not be ruled out. In the study, around 150 TCR beta chains were listed as associated with cytomegalovirus. The presence/absence analyses assumed that sequencing depth was roughly uniform across donors, and that assumption may not be true. Because counts were too low, about 17 rarely observed V segments, including chromosome 9 orphons, were excluded from the earlier analysis of about 500 of the donors. In an earlier analysis of about 600 of the donors, most TCR beta V segments appeared in productive rearrangements about 90% or about 30% of the time, broadly matching IMGT annotations. A later analysis associated about 17,000 TCR beta sequences with specific HLA alleles at a false discovery rate of 0.05. Assigning TCR associations to individual alleles was difficult when HLA alleles, especially DR and DQ, strongly co-occurred. A further reported finding was that TCR beta sequences accurately predicted the HLA-A and HLA-B alleles for most subjects in the first cohort. According to the authors, the approach could potentially be generalized to other disease states and immunological phenotypes.

What was sequenced was PBMCs. The chain employs TRBV7-3 and TRBJ2-1; 14 nucleotides in the junction match TRBD2. This TCR came from a man aged 60-69 years in good health and CMV-seropositive. The DNA sequence is as follows: TGTGCCAGCAGCTCCGGACTAGCGGGGGGCCGCTTCTACAATGAGCAGTTCTTC. This translates into CASSSGLAGGRFYNEQFF. The entire variable domain, with the stretches around the CDR3 drawn from the reference TRBV7-3 and TRBJ2-1 proteins, is GAGVSQTPSNKVTEKGKYVELRCDPISGHTALYWYRQSLGQGPEFLIYFQGTGAADDSGLPNDRFFAVRPEGSVSTLKIQRTERGDSAVYLCASSSGLAGGRFYNEQFFGPGTRLTVL.